These 21 T cell receptor beta chains were all obtained from the same sample, sequenced in a study of cytomegalovirus exposure and HLA in healthy donors. The PCR employed 60 Vbeta primers together with 13 Jbeta primers. TCRdb's copy holds only in-frame clones and misses some; the assay was immunoSEQ multiplex PCR. Of 110,000 to 150,000 clones in the sample, roughly four fifths are singletons; the top ten hold nearly 3.5%. Input material: PBMCs. Source of these receptors: a male donor in good health and CMV-seronegative.

This chain joins TRBV7-2 and TRBJ2-7; 11 bases are shared with TRBD1. This CDR3 contains 16 residues. Germline loops: CDR1 SGHTA, CDR2 FQGNSA. The V and J ends lost 5 bases and 5 bases, in that order; junction bases with no gene match: 11. The CDR3 bases are TGTGCCAGCAGCGCAGGCCTCGGACAGGGGGCTGACGAGCAGTACTTC. This codes for CASSAGLGQGADEQYF.

The chain combines TRBV18 with TRBJ1-4; D unresolved. The CDR3 covers 14 residues. V was pared by 6 bases and J by 3 bases, with 11 bases between. The germline V gene encodes CDR1 KGHSH and CDR2 LQKENI. CDR3 protein: CASSRGLPNEKLFF. The CDR3 DNA reads TGTGCCAGCTCTCGCGGCCTTCCTAATGAAAAACTGTTTTTT.

The genes are TRBV29-1 and TRBJ1-2; TRBD1 agrees at 8 bases. Trimming cost V 6 bases and J 2 bases; bases outside gene matches: 8. The CDR3 is 14 amino acids. Per germline, CDR1 SQVTM and CDR2 ANQGSEA. The CDR3, as DNA: TGCAGCGTCCCAAGACAGGGGCGAAACTATGGCTACACCTTC. This gives the protein CSVPRQGRNYGYTF. Together with reference TRBV29-1 and TRBJ1-2, the CDR3 gives the full variable domain: SAVISQKPSRDICQRGTSLTIQCQVDSQVTMMFWYRQQPGQSLTLIATANQGSEATYESGFVIDKFPISRPNLTFSTLTVSNMSPEDSSIYLCSVPRQGRNYGYTFGSGTRLTVV.

The chain couples TRBV9 to TRBJ2-7, with TRBD2 matching over 9 bases. V was clipped by 0 bases and J by 6 bases; unmatched bases: 7. Germline loops: CDR1 SGDLS, CDR2 YYNGEE. The CDR3 loop spans 15 amino acids. The CDR3 DNA is TGTGCCAGCAGCGTAGGGGCTAGCGGGGTGAGCGAGCAGTACTTC. Protein: CASSVGASGVSEQYF.

This clone showed up just once. CDR3 coding DNA: TGCGCCAGCAGGGACACCCGCTCTGGAAACACCATATATTTT. Residues: CASRDTRSGNTIYF. The chain combines TRBV10-2 with TRBJ1-3, with D perhaps TRBD1 (5 bases). Germline V gene data show CDR1 as WSHSY and CDR2 as SAAADI. The V gene lost 6 bases and the J gene lost 0 bases, with 9 bases spanning the gap. This CDR3 has 14 residues.

The chain carries TRBV27 and TRBJ1-2, with 9 bases that match TRBD1. This CDR3 is built from 13 residues. Germline CDR1 reads MNHEY; CDR2 reads SMNVEV (reference sequence). With V trimmed by 7 bases and J by 5 bases, 5 bases remained unmatched. Written as DNA, the CDR3 is TGTGCCAGCACCGACGGGACAGGGTATGGCTACACCTTC. As protein: CASTDGTGYGYTF.

V and J are TRBV7-6 and TRBJ1-2; TRBD1 might be the D (5 bases). The germline gives CDR1 SGHVS, CDR2 FNYEAQ. Trimming stripped 4 bases from V and 3 bases from J, with 18 bases between. The CDR3 covers 16 residues. Here the CDR3 reads CASSSSRSGYDYGYTF. CDR3 nucleotide sequence: TGTGCCAGCAGCTCCAGTAGGTCAGGGTACGACTATGGCTACACCTTC.

This clone was recorded only once. The chain combines TRBV30 with TRBJ1-2; 7 nucleotides agree with TRBD1. Looked up from germline, CDR1 is GTSNPN and CDR2 is SVGIG (reference sequence). The CDR3 is 14 residues long. Unmatched junction bases numbered 8, after V lost 0 bases and J lost 7 bases. In DNA form, the CDR3 reads TGTGCCTGGAGTGTAGGGGGCCCCGGGAGTGGCTACACCTTC. Translating gives CAWSVGGPGSGYTF.

The chain uses TRBV19 and TRBJ2-2; D may be TRBD2 (5 bases). This CDR3 region has 15 residues. Trimming removed 5 bases at V and 1 base at J, with 11 bases between. Germline values: CDR1 LNHDA, CDR2 SQIVND (reference sequence). CDR3 amino acids: CASSLTAGNTGELFF. In nucleotides, the CDR3 is TGTGCCAGTAGTCTCACGGCGGGGAACACCGGGGAGCTGTTTTTT.

The rearrangement uses TRBV11-3 and TRBJ1-1, with 10 bases aligning to TRBD1. V shed 5 bases and J 2 bases; nucleotides not matched to a gene: 5. The germline V gene has CDR1 SGHNT and CDR2 YENEEA. The CDR3 extends over 15 amino acids. CDR3 region: CASSPGTGVNTEAFF. CDR3 coding DNA: TGTGCCAGCAGCCCCGGGACAGGGGTAAACACTGAAGCTTTCTTT. Looking up the rest from reference TRBV11-3 and TRBJ1-1 gives the full variable domain: EAGVVQSPRYKIIEKKQPVAFWCNPISGHNTLYWYLQNLGQGPELLIRYENEEAVDDSQLPKDRFSAERLKGVDSTLKIQPAELGDSAVYLCASSPGTGVNTEAFFGQGTRLTVV.

The V and J genes are TRBV4-1 and TRBJ2-5, with 7 bases that match TRBD2. The better agreement between TRBJ2-7 and the DNA end casts doubt on the J call. The germline CDR1 and CDR2 sequences are MGHRA and YSYEKL. This CDR3 region has 13 residues. The CDR3 nucleotides read TGCGCCAGCAGCCACCCGGGGGGATACGAGCAGTACTTC. Translation: CASSHPGGYEQYF.

The chain links TRBV9 to TRBJ1-1; 11 bases are a match to TRBD1. The CDR3 runs to 15 residues. Germline V gene data show CDR1 as SGDLS and CDR2 as YYNGEE. The junction had 8 bases not matched to a gene; V was cut back by 7 bases and J by 3 bases. CDR3 coding DNA: TGTGCCAGCTCGGGGACAGGGGGAGGGCACACTGAAGCTTTCTTT. Its translation is CASSGTGGGHTEAFF. The full variable domain, in which reference TRBV9 and TRBJ1-1 provide the parts outside the CDR3, is DSGVTQTPKHLITATGQRVTLRCSPRSGDLSVYWYQQSLDQGLQFLIQYYNGEERAKGNILERFSAQQFPDLHSELNLSSLELGDSALYFCASSGTGGGHTEAFFGQGTRLTVV.

The chain links TRBV15 to TRBJ2-1; tentatively, D is TRBD2 (5 bases). There are 15 residues in the CDR3. In germline, CDR1 is LNHNV, CDR2 YYDKDF (reference sequence). V gave up 3 bases and J gave up 3 bases, with 12 bases separating them. CDR3 amino acids: CATSRRRTDYNEQFF. In nucleotides, the CDR3 is TGTGCCACCAGCAGGAGGAGGACCGACTACAATGAGCAGTTCTTC.

There are a few counts of this clone. The genes are TRBV28 and TRBJ2-2; tentatively, D is TRBD1 (6 bases). Trimming cost V 2 bases and J 1 base, with 11 bases left between them. The CDR3 length is 16 residues. Germline CDR1 is MDHEN and CDR2 is SYDVKM. The CDR3 sequence: CASSLSQGRNTGELFF. CDR3 in DNA: TGTGCCAGCAGTTTAAGCCAGGGGAGGAACACCGGGGAGCTGTTTTTT.

The chain joins TRBV9 to TRBJ1-1; TRBD1 agrees at 7 bases. This CDR3 is 17 amino acids long. The V gene's germline CDR1 is SGDLS and CDR2 YYNGEE. The trim removed 4 bases at V and 3 bases at J, leaving 15 bases unmatched. The CDR3 DNA is TGTGCCAGCAGCTCTGGACAGGCCCCCCCTATTTACACTGAAGCTTTCTTT. Amino acid sequence: CASSSGQAPPIYTEAFF.

The chain has TRBV16 and TRBJ1-5; tentative D call: TRBD1 (5 bases). CDR1 KGHSY and CDR2 FQNENV come from the germline V gene. The CDR3 has 16 amino acids. V dropped 4 bases and J dropped 0 bases, with 13 bases sitting between them. CDR3 region: CASSPPRGGSNQPQHF. The DNA of the CDR3 is TGTGCCAGCAGCCCCCCGCGCGGGGGTAGCAATCAGCCCCAGCATTTT.

V and J are TRBV25-1 and TRBJ2-5; TRBD2 matches 10 bases. J gave up 5 bases and V 4 bases, and 16 bases lay outside the gene matches. Per germline, CDR1 MGHDK and CDR2 SYGVNS. This CDR3 is 18 amino acids long. In nucleotides, the CDR3 is TGTGCCAGCAGTGGAGCGGGAGGGCCTTCACTTGGGGGGGAGACCCAGTACTTC. It codes for CASSGAGGPSLGGETQYF.

The chain is built from TRBV7-3 and TRBJ2-1, with a weak D call TRBD1 (5 bases). Trimming stripped 5 bases from V and 2 bases from J, with 7 bases between. CDR3 length equals 13 residues. The germline V gene has CDR1 SGHTA and CDR2 FQGTGA. CDR3 nucleotides: TGTGCCAGCAGCCCGACAGCCTACAATGAGCAGTTCTTC. It specifies CASSPTAYNEQFF.

This rearrangement joins TRBV27 to TRBJ1-6; TRBD1 agrees at 7 bases. V dropped 6 bases and J dropped 7; count of bases not matched to a gene: 3. Germline V lookup: CDR1 MNHEY, CDR2 SMNVEV (reference sequence). This CDR3 spans 13 amino acids. Here the CDR3 reads CASSRQGNSPLHF. CDR3 bases: TGTGCCAGCAGCCGACAGGGAAATTCACCCCTCCACTTT.

The chain is built from TRBV5-1 and TRBJ2-1; D perhaps matches TRBD2 (6 bases). V shed 0 bases and J shed 0 bases, with 13 bases lying between them. Germline values: CDR1 SGHRS, CDR2 YFSETQ. This CDR3 has 17 residues. CDR3 DNA: TGCGCCAGCAGCTTGGATGGCGGGGTTGGCTCCTACAATGAGCAGTTCTTC. This encodes CASSLDGGVGSYNEQFF.

This chain connects TRBV5-1 to TRBJ2-7; TRBD2 aligns across 12 bases. The CDR3 length is 15 residues. Trimming removed 7 bases from V and 4 bases from J; junction bases left unmatched: 9. Germline values: CDR1 SGHRS, CDR2 YFSETQ. For the CDR3, the DNA is TGCGCCAGCGGGATGACTAGCGGGAGTTTATACGAGCAGTACTTC. It specifies CASGMTSGSLYEQYF.